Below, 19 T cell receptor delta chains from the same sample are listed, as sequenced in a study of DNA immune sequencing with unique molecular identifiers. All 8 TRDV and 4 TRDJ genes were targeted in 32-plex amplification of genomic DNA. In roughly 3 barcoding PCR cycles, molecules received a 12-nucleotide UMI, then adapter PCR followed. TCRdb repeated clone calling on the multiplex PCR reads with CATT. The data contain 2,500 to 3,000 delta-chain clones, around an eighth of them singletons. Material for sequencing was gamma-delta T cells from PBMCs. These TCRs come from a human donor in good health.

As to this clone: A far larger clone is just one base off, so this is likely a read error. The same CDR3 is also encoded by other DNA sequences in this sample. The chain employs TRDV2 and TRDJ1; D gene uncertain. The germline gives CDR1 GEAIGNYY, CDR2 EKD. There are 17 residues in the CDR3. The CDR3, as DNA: TGTGCCTGTGACACCGTGGGCGTAGGTAGGGACACAGATAAACTCATCTTT. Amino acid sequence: CACDTVGVGRDTDKLIF.

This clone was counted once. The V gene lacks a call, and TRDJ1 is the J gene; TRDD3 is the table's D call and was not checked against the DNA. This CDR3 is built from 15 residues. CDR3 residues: CALGPGNAYTDKLIF. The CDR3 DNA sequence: TGTGCTCTTGGGCCTGGGAATGCCTACACCGATAAACTCATCTTT.

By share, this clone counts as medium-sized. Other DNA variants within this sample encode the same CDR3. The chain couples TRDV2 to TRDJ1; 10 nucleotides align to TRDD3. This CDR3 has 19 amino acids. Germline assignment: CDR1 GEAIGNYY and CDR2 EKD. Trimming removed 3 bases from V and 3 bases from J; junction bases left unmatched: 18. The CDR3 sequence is CACDPLPVLGDLKADKLIF. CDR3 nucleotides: TGTGCCTGTGACCCCCTTCCCGTACTGGGGGATTTGAAGGCCGATAAACTCATCTTT.

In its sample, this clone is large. The CDR3 is CACDPLPTSRRDIDKLIF. In nucleotides, the CDR3 is TGTGCCTGTGATCCCCTTCCTACCTCACGCAGGGATATCGATAAACTCATCTTT. The rearrangement joins TRDV2 to TRDJ1; 9 bases match TRDD2. This CDR3 region has 18 residues. In germline, CDR1 is GEAIGNYY, CDR2 EKD. V was pared by 4 bases and J by 4 bases, with 18 bases of the junction left unmatched.

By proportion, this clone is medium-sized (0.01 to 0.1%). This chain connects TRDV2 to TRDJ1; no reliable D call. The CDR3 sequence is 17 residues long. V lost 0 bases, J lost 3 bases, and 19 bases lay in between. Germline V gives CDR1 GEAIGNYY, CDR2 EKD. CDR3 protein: CACDTVARNLGPDKLIF. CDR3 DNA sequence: TGTGCCTGTGACACCGTGGCTAGAAACTTAGGCCCCGATAAACTCATCTTT.

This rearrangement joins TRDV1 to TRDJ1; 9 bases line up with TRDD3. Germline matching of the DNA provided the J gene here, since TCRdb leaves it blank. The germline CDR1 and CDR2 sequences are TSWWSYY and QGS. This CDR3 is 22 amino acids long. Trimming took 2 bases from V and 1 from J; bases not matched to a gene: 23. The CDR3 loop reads CALGESRIRLSRGILGTDKLIF. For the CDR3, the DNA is TGTGCTCTTGGGGAATCGCGCATTAGGCTAAGCCGGGGGATACTGGGCACCGATAAACTCATCTTT.

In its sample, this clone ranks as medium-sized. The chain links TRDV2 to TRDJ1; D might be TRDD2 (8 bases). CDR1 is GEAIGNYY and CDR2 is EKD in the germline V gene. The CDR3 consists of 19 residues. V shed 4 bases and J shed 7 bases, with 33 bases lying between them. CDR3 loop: CACDTPPSYGDKWGGKLIF. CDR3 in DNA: TGTGCCTGTGATACTCCTCCTTCCTATGGGGATAAATGGGGAGGTAAACTCATCTTT.

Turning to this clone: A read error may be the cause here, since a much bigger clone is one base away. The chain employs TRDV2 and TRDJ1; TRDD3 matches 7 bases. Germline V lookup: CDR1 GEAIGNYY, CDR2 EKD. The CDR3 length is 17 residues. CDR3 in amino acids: CAYDTVGDNSNSHKLIF. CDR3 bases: TGTGCCTATGACACCGTAGGGGATAATTCTAACTCGCATAAACTCATCTTT.

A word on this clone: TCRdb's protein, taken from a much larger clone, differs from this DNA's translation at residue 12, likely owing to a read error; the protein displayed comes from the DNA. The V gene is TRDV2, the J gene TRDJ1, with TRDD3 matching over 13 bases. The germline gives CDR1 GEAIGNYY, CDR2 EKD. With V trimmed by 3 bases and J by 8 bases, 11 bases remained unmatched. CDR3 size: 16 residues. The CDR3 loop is CACDVLGDTREKKLIF. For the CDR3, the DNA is TGTGCCTGTGACGTACTGGGGGATACGAGAGAAAAAAAACTCATCTTT.

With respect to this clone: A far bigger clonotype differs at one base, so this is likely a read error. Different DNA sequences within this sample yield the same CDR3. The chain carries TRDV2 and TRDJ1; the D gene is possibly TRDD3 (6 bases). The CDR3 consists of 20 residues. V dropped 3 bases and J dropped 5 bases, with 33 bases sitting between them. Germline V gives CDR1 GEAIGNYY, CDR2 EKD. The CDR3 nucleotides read TGTGCCTGTGACTCCTTGCGCCGAGGGGATCGCCCCAAGAGGGCAGATAAACTCATCTTT. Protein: CACDSLRRGDRPKRADKLIF.

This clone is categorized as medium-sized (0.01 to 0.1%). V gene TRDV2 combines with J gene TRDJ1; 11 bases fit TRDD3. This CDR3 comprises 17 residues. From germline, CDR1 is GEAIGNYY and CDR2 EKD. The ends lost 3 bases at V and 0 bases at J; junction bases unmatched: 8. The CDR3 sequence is CACDDVLGDTDTDKLIF. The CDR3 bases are TGTGCCTGTGACGACGTTCTGGGGGATACTGACACCGATAAACTCATCTTT.

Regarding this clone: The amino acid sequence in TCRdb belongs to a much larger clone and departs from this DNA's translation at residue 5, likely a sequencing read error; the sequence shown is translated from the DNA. CDR3 nucleotide sequence: TGTGCCTGTGACGCCGTTATAGGCACTGGGGGCCCCCCAGACGATAAACTCATCTTT. It translates to CACDAVIGTGGPPDDKLIF. V gene TRDV2 combines with J gene TRDJ1; 8 positions agree with TRDD3. CDR1 is GEAIGNYY, CDR2 EKD, per germline. Unmatched junction bases numbered 21, after V lost 3 bases and J lost 4 bases. This CDR3 comprises 19 residues.

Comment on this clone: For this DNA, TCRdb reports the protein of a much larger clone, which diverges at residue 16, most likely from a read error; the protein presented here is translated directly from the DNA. The CDR3 region is CACDTGRISGLGDRAYKLIF. CDR3 in DNA: TGTGCCTGTGACACCGGGCGTATCTCCGGTCTGGGGGATCGGGCCTATAAACTCATCTTT. The V gene was left uncalled, and the J gene is TRDJ1; TRDD3 is taken as the D call from the table, unchecked against the DNA. The length of the CDR3 is 20 residues.

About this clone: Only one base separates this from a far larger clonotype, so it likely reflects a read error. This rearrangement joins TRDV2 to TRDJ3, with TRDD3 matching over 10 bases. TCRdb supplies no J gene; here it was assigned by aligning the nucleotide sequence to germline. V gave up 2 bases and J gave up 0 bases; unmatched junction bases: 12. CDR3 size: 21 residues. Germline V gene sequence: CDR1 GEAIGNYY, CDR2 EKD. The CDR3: CACDKVMGDTPSSWDTRQMFF. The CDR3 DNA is TGTGCCTGTGACAAGGTAATGGGGGATACCCCAAGCTCCTGGGACACCCGACAGATGTTTTTC.

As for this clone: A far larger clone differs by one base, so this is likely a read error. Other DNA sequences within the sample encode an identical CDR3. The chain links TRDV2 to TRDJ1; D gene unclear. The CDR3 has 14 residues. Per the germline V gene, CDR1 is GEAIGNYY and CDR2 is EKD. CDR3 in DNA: TGCGCCTGTGACCCCATTGGGTACACCGATAAACTCATCTTT. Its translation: CACDPIGYTDKLIF.

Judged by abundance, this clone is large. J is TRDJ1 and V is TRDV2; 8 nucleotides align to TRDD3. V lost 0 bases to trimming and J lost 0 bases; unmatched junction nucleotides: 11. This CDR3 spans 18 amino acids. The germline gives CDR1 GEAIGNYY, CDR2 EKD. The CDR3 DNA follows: TGTGCCTGTGACACCGTGTCCTTGGGGGATGCCTACACCGATAAACTCATCTTT. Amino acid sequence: CACDTVSLGDAYTDKLIF.

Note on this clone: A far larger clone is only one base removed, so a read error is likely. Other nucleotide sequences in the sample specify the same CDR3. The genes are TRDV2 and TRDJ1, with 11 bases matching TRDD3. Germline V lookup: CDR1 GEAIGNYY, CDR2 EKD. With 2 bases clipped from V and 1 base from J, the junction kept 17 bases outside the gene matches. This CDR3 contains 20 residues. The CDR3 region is CACDILPDSTGGYLTDKLIF. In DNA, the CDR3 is TGTGCCTGTGACATCCTTCCGGACAGTACTGGGGGATATCTCACCGATAAACTCATCTTT.

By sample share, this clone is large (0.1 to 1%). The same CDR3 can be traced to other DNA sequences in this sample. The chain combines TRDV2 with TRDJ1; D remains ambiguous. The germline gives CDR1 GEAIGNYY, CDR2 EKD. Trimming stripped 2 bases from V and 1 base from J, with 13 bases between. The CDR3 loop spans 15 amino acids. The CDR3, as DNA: TGTGCCTGTGACAGTCTGAACGGGGTCACCGATAAACTCATCTTT. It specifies CACDSLNGVTDKLIF.

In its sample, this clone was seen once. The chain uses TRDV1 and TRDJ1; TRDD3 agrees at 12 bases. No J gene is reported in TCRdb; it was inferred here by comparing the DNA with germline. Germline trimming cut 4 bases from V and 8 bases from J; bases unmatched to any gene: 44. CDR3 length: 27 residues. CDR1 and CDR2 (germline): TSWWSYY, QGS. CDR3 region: CALGVNLFLLTGGYSRPTHALYTKLIF. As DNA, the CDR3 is TGTGCTCTTGGGGTTAATCTATTCCTGCTTACTGGGGGATACTCTAGGCCCACTCACGCCCTATACACGAAACTCATCTTT.